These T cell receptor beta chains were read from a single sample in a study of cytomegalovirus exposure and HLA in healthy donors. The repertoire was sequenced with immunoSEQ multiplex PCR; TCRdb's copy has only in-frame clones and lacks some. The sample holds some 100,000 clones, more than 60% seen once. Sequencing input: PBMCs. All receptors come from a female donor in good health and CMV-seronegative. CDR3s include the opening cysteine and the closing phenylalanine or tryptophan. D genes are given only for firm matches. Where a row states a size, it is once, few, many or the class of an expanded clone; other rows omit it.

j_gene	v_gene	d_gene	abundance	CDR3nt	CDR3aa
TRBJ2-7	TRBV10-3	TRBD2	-	TGTGCCATCAGCCCGGGGAGGGGTGTTTCCTACGAGCAGTACTTC	CAISPGRGVSYEQYF
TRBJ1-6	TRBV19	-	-	TGTGCCAGTAGCCCGGGGGGCGTGAATTCACCCCTCCACTTT	CASSPGGVNSPLHF
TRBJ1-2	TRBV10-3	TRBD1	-	TGTGCCATCAGTGCCCGCGCCTGGACAGGGGGCATCGGTGGCTACACCTTC	CAISARAWTGGIGGYTF
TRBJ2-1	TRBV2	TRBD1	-	TGTGCCAGCAGTTGGGACAGGGGGTCCTACAATGAGCAGTTCTTC	CASSWDRGSYNEQFF
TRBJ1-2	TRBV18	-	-	TGTGCCAGCTCACCGCTAGGGGAGGGTGGCTACACCTTC	CASSPLGEGGYTF
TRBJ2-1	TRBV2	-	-	TGTGCCAGCAGTGACTTGGGGGGGGGCAGGAATGAGCAGTTCTTC	CASSDLGGGRNEQFF
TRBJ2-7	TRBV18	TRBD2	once	TGTGCCAGCTCACCGGGGCGGGGGAGCTTATACGAGCAGTACTTC	CASSPGRGSLYEQYF
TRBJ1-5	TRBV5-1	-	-	TGCGCCAGCAGCTTGCTGGGGGGACAGCCCCAGCATTTT	CASSLLGGQPQHF
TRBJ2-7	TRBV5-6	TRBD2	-	TGTGCCAGCAGCTCTAGCGGGCCTCCCTACGAGCAGTACTTC	CASSSSGPPYEQYF
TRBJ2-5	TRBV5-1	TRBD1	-	TGCGCCAGCAGGGGGCAGGGACAGCCGGCAGAGACCCAGTACTTC	CASRGQGQPAETQYF
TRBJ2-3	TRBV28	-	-	TGTGCCAGCAGCCGCTGGAGGGATGGTGGCACAGATACGCAGTATTTT	CASSRWRDGGTDTQYF
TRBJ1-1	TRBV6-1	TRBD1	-	TGTGCCAGCACCGAGGGGGCAGGAGCTTTCTTT	CASTEGAGAFF
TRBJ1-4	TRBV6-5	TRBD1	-	TGTGCCAGCAGACCCGGGACAGCAACTAATGAAAAACTGTTTTTT	CASRPGTATNEKLFF
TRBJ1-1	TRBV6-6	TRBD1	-	TGTGCCAGCAGTTACTCGGACAGGGAAGCTTTCTTT	CASSYSDREAFF
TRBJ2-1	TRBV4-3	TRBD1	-	TGCGCCAGCAGCCAAGGAGAGGGGGCAGGTTACAATGAGCAGTTCTTC	CASSQGEGAGYNEQFF
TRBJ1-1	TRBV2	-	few	TGTGCCAGCGGAGACCCGAACACTGAAGCTTTCTTT	CASGDPNTEAFF
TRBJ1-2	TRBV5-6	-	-	TGTGCCAGCATCGGACAGAGCTTTTATGGCTACACCTTC	CASIGQSFYGYTF
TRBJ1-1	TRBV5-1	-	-	TGCGCCAGCAGCCGCCTCTCTGGGAGGAACACTGAAGCTTTCTTT	CASSRLSGRNTEAFF
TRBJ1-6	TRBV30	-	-	TGTGCCTGGAGGGACAGTGTCTCACCCCTCCACTTT	CAWRDSVSPLHF
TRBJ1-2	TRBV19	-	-	TGTGCCAGTAGGTCCATGGAGTATGGCTACACCTTC	CASRSMEYGYTF
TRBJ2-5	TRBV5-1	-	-	TGCGCCAGCAGCTTGGGCGCAATCGGAGTCCAAGAGACCCAGTACTTC	CASSLGAIGVQETQYF
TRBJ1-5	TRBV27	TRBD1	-	TGTGCCAGCAGTTTATTGGGACAGGGAGGGTCTAGCAATCAGCCCCAGCATTTT	CASSLLGQGGSSNQPQHF
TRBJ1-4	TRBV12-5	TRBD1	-	TGTGCTAGTGGTTTGGAACGGACAGGTCACCACGAAAAACTGTTTTTT	CASGLERTGHHEKLFF
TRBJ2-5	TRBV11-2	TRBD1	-	TGTGCCAGCAGCCCCCAGGGGGCAGAGACCCAGTACTTC	CASSPQGAETQYF
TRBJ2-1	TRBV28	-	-	TGTGCCAGCAGTTTATACCGGGGGTCGGGCAATGAGCAGTTCTTC	CASSLYRGSGNEQFF
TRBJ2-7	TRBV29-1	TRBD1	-	TGCAGCGTGGGAGACAGGGGGTACTCCTACGAGCAGTACTTC	CSVGDRGYSYEQYF
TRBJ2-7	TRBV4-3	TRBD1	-	TGCGCCAGCAGCCAAGATCTCCGGACAGGGCTCTCCTACGAGCAGTACTTC	CASSQDLRTGLSYEQYF
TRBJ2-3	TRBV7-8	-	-	TGTGCCAGCAGCTCTCAACGGGTGTCTAGCACAGATACGCAGTATTTT	CASSSQRVSSTDTQYF
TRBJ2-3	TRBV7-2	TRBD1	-	TGTGCCAGCAGCTTAGATGGGACAGCGAATACGCAGTATTTT	CASSLDGTANTQYF
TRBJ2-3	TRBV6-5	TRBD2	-	TGTGCCTCTAATCCCGGGGGGGCCACAGATACGCAGTATTTT	CASNPGGATDTQYF
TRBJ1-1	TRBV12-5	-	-	TGTGCTAGTGGTTTGGTACGATTGAGGAACCGGAACACTGAAGCTTTCTTT	CASGLVRLRNRNTEAFF
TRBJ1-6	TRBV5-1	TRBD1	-	TGCGCCACCTCGACAGGGGAAAGTTCACCCCTCCACTTT	CATSTGESSPLHF
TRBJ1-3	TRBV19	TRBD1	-	TGTGCCAGTAGTACGCAGACAGGGGGCAGAGACACCATATATTTT	CASSTQTGGRDTIYF
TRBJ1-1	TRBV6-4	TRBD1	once	TGTGCCAGCAGCAGGGGACAGGGGACCACTGAAGCTTTCTTT	CASSRGQGTTEAFF
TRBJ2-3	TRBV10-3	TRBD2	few	TGTGCCATCAGTGATTCGGGGGGAAGGACAGATACGCAGTATTTT	CAISDSGGRTDTQYF
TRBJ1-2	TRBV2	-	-	TGTGCCAGCAGTGATGGTACAGGGCGCGCTGGCTACACCTTC	CASSDGTGRAGYTF
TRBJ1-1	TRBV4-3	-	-	TGCGCCAGCAGCCAAGATTGGGCGGGGGGGAGAAAAGCTTTCTTT	CASSQDWAGGRKAFF
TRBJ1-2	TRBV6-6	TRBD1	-	TGTGCCAGCAGCCGCGTGGGACAGGGGGCTTCTGGCTACACCTTC	CASSRVGQGASGYTF
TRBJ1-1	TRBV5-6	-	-	TGTGCCAGCAGCTTGGGAGGTTTTGAAGCTTTCTTT	CASSLGGFEAFF
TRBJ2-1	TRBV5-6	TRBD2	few	TGTGCCAGCAGCTTGGGTTTAGCGGGGGGTTACAATGAGCAGTTCTTC	CASSLGLAGGYNEQFF
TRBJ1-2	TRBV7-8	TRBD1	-	TGTGCCAGCAGCCCCGGGGGGGGACAGGGTAACGTTGGCTACACCTTC	CASSPGGGQGNVGYTF
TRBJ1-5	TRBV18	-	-	TGTGCCAGCTCACCGACCATCACAGATCAGCCCCAGCATTTT	CASSPTITDQPQHF
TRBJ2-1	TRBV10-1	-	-	TGCGCCACCATAGGAGGGCCGAGGAGAAGTGAGCAGTTCTTC	CATIGGPRRSEQFF
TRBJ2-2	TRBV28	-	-	TGTGCCAGCAGTCCTCTGAGTACCGGGGAGCTGTTTTTT	CASSPLSTGELFF
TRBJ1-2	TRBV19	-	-	TGTGCCAGTAGTATTACAGGGCCCTCGAGCTATGGCTACACCTTC	CASSITGPSSYGYTF
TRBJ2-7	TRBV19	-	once	TGTGCCAGTAGTCCTTACTCCTACGAGCAGTACTTC	CASSPYSYEQYF
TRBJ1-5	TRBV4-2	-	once	TGTGCCAGCAGCCAAGACAGGGCGCAGCCCCAGCATTTT	CASSQDRAQPQHF